A selection of T cell receptor beta chains follows, all from one sample in a study of CD8 T cells in Susac syndrome. One entry per CDR3 protein results from TCRdb running MiXCR on the immunoSEQ multiplex PCR reads. The top ten clones hold around 0.28% of a sample with 95,000 to 150,000 distinct CDR3 sequences, just under 95% of them seen once. Input material: CD8+ T cells from PBMCs. The receptors were sampled from a human donor with Susac syndrome. Each CDR3 is given with its conserved first and last residue. The D gene is left open where the match is weak. Size is omitted from some rows. Given values are once, few, many or a class for expanded clones.

NA,TRBJ1-6,TRBV2,NA,CASSDMTSSPLHF,TGTGCCAGCAGTGATATGACTAGTTCACCCCTCCACTTT
TRBD2,TRBJ2-4,TRBV20-1,NA,CSASFSGGAGVIAKNIQYF,TGCAGTGCTAGTTTCAGCGGGGGGGCCGGGGTAATAGCCAAAAACATTCAGTACTTC
NA,TRBJ1-5,TRBV4-1,NA,CASSHQGNQPQHF,TGCGCCAGCAGCCACCAGGGAAATCAGCCCCAGCATTTT
TRBD1,TRBJ2-7,TRBV29-1,NA,CSVFGQGAHEQYF,TGCAGCGTTTTCGGACAGGGGGCCCACGAGCAGTACTTC
NA,TRBJ2-3,TRBV11-1,once,CASSLSTPTDTQYF,TGTGCCAGCAGCTTAAGTACTCCCACAGATACGCAGTATTTT
TRBD2,TRBJ2-2,TRBV7-9,NA,CASSFPTSGVNTGELFF,TGTGCCAGCAGCTTCCCGACTAGCGGGGTGAACACCGGGGAGCTGTTTTTT
NA,TRBJ2-5,TRBV3-1,NA,CASSQDGGRETQYF,TGTGCCAGCAGCCAAGATGGGGGCCGAGAGACCCAGTACTTC
TRBD2,TRBJ2-1,TRBV5-6,NA,CASSWGSGGARNEQFF,TGTGCCAGCAGCTGGGGTAGCGGGGGGGCGAGGAATGAGCAGTTCTTC
NA,TRBJ2-3,TRBV13,NA,CASSKRARTDTQYF,TGTGCCAGCAGCAAACGGGCCCGCACAGATACGCAGTATTTT
TRBD1,TRBJ2-3,TRBV9,NA,CASSPDRATHTDTQYF,TGTGCCAGCAGCCCGGACAGGGCAACCCACACAGATACGCAGTATTTT
NA,TRBJ1-2,TRBV20-1,NA,CSARGLVYGYTF,TGCAGTGCTAGAGGGTTGGTCTATGGCTACACCTTC
TRBD2,TRBJ2-4,TRBV4-3,NA,CASSLGTSGGSAKNIQYF,TGCGCCAGCAGCCTGGGAACTAGCGGGGGGTCGGCCAAAAACATTCAGTACTTC
NA,TRBJ1-2,TRBV29-1,NA,CSVEADLRRGGYGYTF,TGCAGCGTTGAAGCTGACCTCCGGAGGGGAGGGTATGGCTACACCTTC
TRBD1,TRBJ2-7,TRBV18,NA,CASSPRGTDSYEQYF,TGTGCCAGCTCACCACGTGGGACAGACTCCTACGAGCAGTACTTC
NA,TRBJ2-7,TRBV27,NA,CASSRGVVSYEQYF,TGTGCCAGCAGTAGGGGGGTCGTTTCCTACGAGCAGTACTTC
NA,TRBJ1-1,TRBV20-1,NA,CSALVEGTEAFF,TGCAGTGCGCTGGTCGAAGGGACTGAAGCTTTCTTT
TRBD2,TRBJ2-1,TRBV2,NA,CASSESSGVNEQFF,TGTGCCAGCAGTGAGTCTAGCGGGGTCAATGAGCAGTTCTTC
NA,TRBJ2-2,TRBV29-1,NA,CSSGGGRTGELFF,TGCAGCTCTGGGGGGGGCCGCACCGGGGAGCTGTTTTTT
NA,TRBJ2-7,TRBV9,NA,CASSVEGGDVYEQYF,TGTGCCAGCAGCGTAGAAGGGGGAGATGTCTACGAGCAGTACTTC
NA,TRBJ1-6,TRBV7-6,NA,CASSPVFRQNNSPLHF,TGTGCCAGCAGCCCGGTGTTTAGGCAGAATAATTCACCCCTCCACTTT
TRBD2,TRBJ2-1,TRBV30,NA,CAWTSGGASSYNEQFF,TGTGCCTGGACGAGCGGGGGGGCGAGCTCCTACAATGAGCAGTTCTTC
NA,TRBJ2-3,TRBV27,NA,CASSLRADRTDTQYF,TGTGCCAGCAGCCTCCGGGCGGATCGCACAGATACGCAGTATTTT
NA,TRBJ2-7,TRBV4-1,NA,CASSQGSLTYEQYF,TGCGCCAGCAGCCAAGGGAGCCTTACCTACGAGCAGTACTTC
NA,TRBJ2-7,TRBV20-1,NA,CSARDLGESYEQYF,TGCAGTGCTAGAGATTTGGGGGAGTCCTACGAGCAGTACTTC
TRBD2,TRBJ2-1,TRBV30,NA,CAWSPHGGDNNEQFF,TGTGCCTGGTCTCCCCACGGGGGGGATAACAATGAGCAGTTCTTC
TRBD1,TRBJ2-7,TRBV7-2,NA,CASSISGTGAYEQYF,TGTGCCAGCAGCATCTCCGGGACAGGGGCCTACGAGCAGTACTTC
TRBD1,TRBJ2-7,TRBV7-9,NA,CASSPAGGEQYF,TGTGCCAGCAGCCCTGCAGGGGGCGAGCAGTACTTC
NA,TRBJ1-2,TRBV12-3/TRBV12-4,NA,CASSGQSNYGYTF,TGTGCCAGCAGTGGACAGTCTAACTATGGCTACACCTTC
NA,TRBJ1-5,TRBV4-1,few,CASSQVQGSNQPQHF,TGCGCCAGCAGCCAAGTTCAGGGAAGCAATCAGCCCCAGCATTTT
NA,TRBJ2-4,TRBV19,NA,CASSIKGGPFRRDIQYF,TGTGCCAGTAGTATAAAGGGGGGACCGTTCAGAAGAGACATTCAGTACTTC
NA,TRBJ2-7,TRBV9,NA,CASSVAGTGMYEQYF,TGTGCCAGCAGCGTAGCAGGGACGGGGATGTACGAGCAGTACTTC
TRBD1,TRBJ1-5,TRBV6-2/TRBV6-3,NA,CASSGQGFASNQPQHF,TGTGCCAGCAGTGGACAGGGGTTTGCGAGCAATCAGCCCCAGCATTTT
NA,TRBJ2-7,TRBV13,NA,CASSLGLRAEQYF,TGTGCCAGCAGCTTAGGATTGAGGGCCGAGCAGTACTTC
TRBD1,TRBJ1-2,TRBV9,NA,CASSAVGQGSDGYTF,TGTGCCAGCAGCGCCGTGGGACAGGGTTCCGATGGCTACACCTTC
TRBD2,TRBJ2-1,TRBV5-6,NA,CASSWAGTSGDDEQFF,TGTGCCAGCAGCTGGGCCGGGACTAGCGGGGATGATGAGCAGTTCTTC
TRBD1,TRBJ1-2,TRBV18,NA,CASSSPGQGDYGYTF,TGTGCCAGCTCGTCTCCGGGACAGGGGGACTATGGCTACACCTTC
NA,TRBJ1-1,TRBV18,NA,CASSPGPIGRWAAEAFF,TGTGCCAGCTCACCCGGCCCGATAGGACGTTGGGCTGCTGAAGCTTTCTTT
NA,TRBJ2-7,TRBV20-1,NA,CSGAPGGTYEQYF,TGCAGTGGAGCTCCCGGCGGCACTTACGAGCAGTACTTC
TRBD2,TRBJ2-1,TRBV7-9,NA,CASSPTGGEYNEQFF,TGTGCCAGCAGCCCGACCGGGGGGGAATACAATGAGCAGTTCTTC
TRBD1,TRBJ1-5,TRBV27,NA,CASSPLPGQGYQPQHF,TGTGCCAGCAGTCCACTCCCGGGACAGGGATATCAGCCCCAGCATTTT
NA,TRBJ2-3,TRBV5-1,NA,CASSLNFRMPGTDTQYF,TGCGCCAGCAGCTTGAACTTCCGAATGCCCGGAACAGATACGCAGTATTTT
TRBD2,TRBJ2-7,TRBV5-4,NA,CASRPGTSVNYEQYF,TGTGCCAGCAGACCCGGGACTAGTGTAAACTACGAGCAGTACTTC
NA,TRBJ1-5,TRBV7-9,NA,CASSSTGYQPQHF,TGTGCCAGCAGCTCCACAGGTTATCAGCCCCAGCATTTT
NA,TRBJ1-3,TRBV9,NA,CASSVDGSSGNTIYF,TGTGCCAGCAGCGTAGATGGCAGCTCTGGAAACACCATATATTTT
NA,TRBJ2-1,TRBV27,NA,CASSYSSSYNEQFF,TGTGCCAGCAGTTACAGTAGCTCCTACAATGAGCAGTTCTTC
TRBD2,TRBJ2-7,TRBV2,NA,CASRGLVAPYEQYF,TGTGCCAGCAGGGGACTAGTCGCCCCCTACGAGCAGTACTTC
NA,TRBJ2-1,TRBV18,NA,CASSPPSRRGNEQFF,TGTGCCAGCTCACCACCGTCCCGTCGTGGCAATGAGCAGTTCTTC
NA,TRBJ2-1,TRBV9,NA,CASSGTAAYNEQFF,TGTGCCAGCAGCGGGACTGCAGCCTACAATGAGCAGTTCTTC
NA,TRBJ2-7,TRBV7-9,NA,CASSSNLRTPTGF,TGTGCCAGCAGCTCCAATCTACGGACCCCAACGGGCTTC
NA,TRBJ2-6,TRBV29-1,once,CSVDGDGSRANVLTF,TGCAGCGTTGACGGGGACGGGAGTAGGGCCAACGTCCTGACTTTC
TRBD2,TRBJ2-1,TRBV27,NA,CASSLYPSGGGDEQFF,TGTGCCAGCAGTTTATATCCTAGCGGGGGGGGCGATGAGCAGTTCTTC
TRBD1,TRBJ2-1,TRBV5-4,NA,CASSSLTGQRSYNEQFF,TGTGCCAGCAGCTCCTTAACGGGACAGCGCTCCTACAATGAGCAGTTCTTC
NA,TRBJ2-7,TRBV29-1,NA,CSVQGFGRGSSYEQYF,TGCAGCGTTCAAGGTTTTGGCCGGGGATCCTCCTACGAGCAGTACTTC
NA,TRBJ1-6,TRBV16,once,CASSQARVHNSPLHF,TGTGCCAGCAGCCAAGCCAGGGTCCATAATTCACCCCTCCACTTT
TRBD1,TRBJ2-7,TRBV12-3/TRBV12-4,NA,CASSEGTGNEQYF,TGTGCCAGCAGTGAAGGGACAGGGAACGAGCAGTACTTC